This passage covers 16 T cell receptor beta chains from one sample sequenced in a study of blood T cell repertoires in COVID-19. Clones were sequenced by immunoSEQ multiplex PCR, and TCRdb holds only the in-frame ones, with some missing. The sample records around 190,000 clones, around 80% being singletons. What was sequenced was peripheral blood. These receptors were obtained from a human donor in a cohort sampled during active COVID-19.

The gene calls are TRBV9 and TRBJ2-5; 7 bases are shared with TRBD2. The CDR3 is 17 residues long. CDR1 and CDR2 (germline): SGDLS, YYNGEE. V dropped 0 bases and J dropped 2; count of bases not matched to a gene: 10. The DNA for the CDR3 is TGTGCCAGCAGCGTAGGGGGAGGGGCCGTCGGGCAAGAGACCCAGTACTTC. Its protein is CASSVGGGAVGQETQYF.

There are a few counts of this clone. The sample has other DNA sequences that encode this CDR3 too. This chain links TRBV2 with TRBJ1-5; D remains unclear. The V gene lost 5 bases and the J gene lost 0 bases, with 8 bases spanning the gap. Germline V gives CDR1 SNHLY, CDR2 FYNNEI. The CDR3 loop spans 14 amino acids. This CDR3 is CASSRLNSNQPQHF. The CDR3 nucleotides read TGTGCCAGCAGTAGACTGAATAGCAATCAGCCCCAGCATTTT.

This chain links TRBV6-6 with TRBJ2-2; 12 nucleotides line up with TRBD2. The CDR3 extends over 18 amino acids. Germline V gene sequence: CDR1 MNHNY, CDR2 SVGAGI (reference sequence). V lost 5 bases to trimming and J lost 0 bases; unmatched junction nucleotides: 7. CDR3 sequence reads: CASSRRRTSGANTGELFF. CDR3 nucleotides: TGTGCCAGCAGTCGACGAAGGACTAGCGGGGCGAACACCGGGGAGCTGTTTTTT.

The chain links TRBV28 to TRBJ1-2; 9 nucleotides match TRBD1. The junction had 14 bases not matched to a gene; V was cut back by 10 bases and J by 8 bases. Germline V gives CDR1 MDHEN, CDR2 SYDVKM. This CDR3 has 14 residues. The CDR3 is CATFRGQGRSGYTF. In nucleotides, the CDR3 is TGTGCCACCTTTCGGGGACAGGGACGATCCGGCTACACCTTC.

The chain links TRBV5-1 to TRBJ2-7, with D possibly being TRBD2 (6 bases). The ends were cut back, 1 base at V and 6 bases at J, with 17 bases in the middle. The CDR3 spans 15 residues. CDR1 SGHRS and CDR2 YFSETQ come from the germline V gene. The CDR3 sequence: CASSLSGGIIGEQYF. DNA of the CDR3: TGCGCCAGCAGCTTGTCTGGAGGGATTATAGGCGAGCAGTACTTC.

This sequence joins TRBV7-9 and TRBJ2-1; D possibly corresponds to TRBD2 (6 bases). There are 16 residues in the CDR3. Germline CDR1 SEHNR, CDR2 FQNEAQ (reference sequence). The V end lost 5 bases, the J end lost 6 bases, and 20 bases lay between the germline ends. CDR3 sequence reads: CASSTPLREQGNEQFF. In DNA, the CDR3 is TGTGCCAGCAGCACCCCTCTACGGGAGCAGGGCAATGAGCAGTTCTTC.

The J gene is TRBJ2-7, the V gene TRBV7-2; D perhaps matches TRBD1 (6 bases). Trimming pared 0 bases from V and 3 bases from J, leaving 15 bases between. Germline V gene sequence: CDR1 SGHTA, CDR2 FQGNSA. This CDR3 has 16 residues. CDR3 nucleotides: TGTGCCAGCAGCTTAGCCCCAAACAAACAGGGCTACGAGCAGTACTTC. This encodes CASSLAPNKQGYEQYF.

The DNA of the CDR3 is TGTGCCAGCAGCCGCCCGGGACTAGATTTCGAGACCCAGTACTTC. Protein: CASSRPGLDFETQYF. The rearrangement links TRBV4-2 to TRBJ2-5; 8 nucleotides align to TRBD2. V was pared by 4 bases and J by 5 bases, with 9 bases of the junction left unmatched. This CDR3 has 15 amino acids. CDR1 and CDR2 from the germline V gene are LGHNA and YNFKEQ.

A word on this clone: Different DNA sequences within this sample yield the same CDR3. This rearrangement joins TRBV5-1 to TRBJ1-1; a weak D match, TRBD1 (5 bases). The CDR3 sequence is 15 residues long. Trimming cost V 0 bases and J 0 bases, with 9 bases left between them. CDR1 SGHRS and CDR2 YFSETQ come from the germline V gene. Written as DNA, the CDR3 is TGCGCCAGCAGCTTGGCCGGGGGACTGAACACTGAAGCTTTCTTT. Protein: CASSLAGGLNTEAFF.

This clone was detected ten times or more. This rearrangement joins TRBV10-1 to TRBJ2-3; 11 nucleotides agree with TRBD2. The V segment lost 5 bases and the J segment 7 bases; nucleotides outside the gene matches: 5. From germline, CDR1 is WNHNN and CDR2 SYGVQD (reference sequence). The CDR3 contains 14 residues. CDR3 in DNA: TGCGCCAGCAGTTCTAGCGGGAGGATGAATACGCAGTATTTT. Translated, it gives CASSSSGRMNTQYF.

This clone was detected only once. The J gene is TRBJ1-1, the V gene TRBV19, with TRBD1 as a possible D gene (5 bases). CDR1 is LNHDA and CDR2 is SQIVND in the germline V gene (reference sequence). This CDR3 comprises 13 residues. V lost 7 bases and J lost 5, with 14 bases in between. CDR3 bases: TGTGCCAGTAATCGGGCAGGGATGACTGAAGCTTTCTTT. As protein: CASNRAGMTEAFF.

The chain carries TRBV7-2 and TRBJ2-1, with 14 bases aligning to TRBD2. The germline V gene has CDR1 SGHTA and CDR2 FQGNSA. The CDR3 has 15 amino acids. With V trimmed by 5 bases and J by 8 bases, 5 bases remained unmatched. The CDR3 DNA reads as TGTGCCAGCAGCGCAGCGGGACTAGCGGGGGATGAGCAGTTCTTC. This translates into CASSAAGLAGDEQFF.

The chain is built from TRBV18 and TRBJ2-2; D possibly corresponds to TRBD1 (5 bases). With 3 bases removed from V and 4 bases from J, the gap between germline ends came to 12 bases. Looked up from germline, CDR1 is KGHSH and CDR2 is LQKENI. The CDR3 is made up of 15 amino acids. This CDR3 is CASSPLPGSTGELFF. CDR3 bases: TGTGCCAGCTCACCTCTTCCAGGGTCCACCGGGGAGCTGTTTTTT.

This clone was observed a single time. The V call is TRBV4-2, the J call TRBJ2-1; 7 nucleotides match TRBD2. V gave up 0 bases and J gave up 5 bases; unmatched junction bases: 7. The germline gives CDR1 LGHNA, CDR2 YNFKEQ. This CDR3 comprises 16 residues. The CDR3 DNA reads TGTGCCAGCAGCCAAGAAGTCGGGAGGCAAGACAATGAGCAGTTCTTC. Translating it yields CASSQEVGRQDNEQFF.

The chain carries TRBV12-5 and TRBJ2-2; D might be TRBD2 (6 bases). V was clipped by 11 bases and J by 5 bases, with 9 bases between them. The CDR3 is 11 residues long. Germline lookup yields CDR1 LGHNT and CDR2 FRNRAP. The CDR3 region is CAYGGTGELFF. CDR3 coding DNA: TGTGCTTATGGGGGGACCGGGGAGCTGTTTTTT.

The chain uses TRBV5-1 and TRBJ1-5; 7 bases align to TRBD1. Germline loops: CDR1 SGHRS, CDR2 YFSETQ. CDR3 length equals 14 residues. Unmatched junction bases numbered 3, after V lost 4 bases and J lost 2 bases. CDR3 protein: CASSPGTGNQPQHF. The CDR3 nucleotides are TGCGCCAGCAGCCCCGGGACAGGCAATCAGCCCCAGCATTTT.